This T cell receptor (beta chain) was obtained from a study of blood T cell repertoires in COVID-19. Trimming at V came to 0 bases and at J to 2 bases, leaving 6 bases not matched to a gene. There are 16 residues in the CDR3. Looked up from germline, CDR1 is SGHRS and CDR2 is YFSETQ. The data were produced by immunoSEQ multiplex PCR, yet TCRdb's version contains in-frame clones alone and is incomplete. The sample has about 19,000 clones, around 90% seen once. The sequencing sample was made of peripheral blood. The TCR comes from a human donor in a cohort sampled during active COVID-19. The chain carries TRBV5-1 and TRBJ2-3; TRBD2 matches 7 bases. The CDR3 region has the DNA TGCGCCAGCAGCTTGGAGGCTAGCGGCCCCACAGATACGCAGTATTTT. This sequence encodes CASSLEASGPTDTQYF.